The 3 T cell receptor beta chains below come from one sample, sequenced in a study of T cell repertoires in cytomegalovirus infection. Each CDR3 protein gets one entry after TCRdb re-called the reads with MiXCR. The top ten hold about 39% of the sample, which has about half a million distinct CDR3 sequences, 42% seen once. These receptors have no identified antigens. The sequences come from cultured PBMCs, collected from culture after CMV antigen stimulation. These receptors came from a human donor in good health (CMV status not recorded). Some clones in this sample may be carry-over from other donors' samples.

The rearrangement joins TRBV20-1 to TRBJ2-2, with D uncertain. V lost 0 bases, J lost 0 bases, and 11 bases lay in between. The CDR3 has 16 amino acids. Germline CDR1 and CDR2: DFQATT and SNEGSKA (reference sequence). In nucleotides, the CDR3 is TGCAGTGCTAGAGACCCGAGGCTCACGAACACCGGGGAGCTGTTTTTT. Its translation is CSARDPRLTNTGELFF.

This clonotype has a handful of counts. The gene calls are TRBV18 and TRBJ2-7, with D possibly called TRBD1 or TRBD2 (5 bases each). The V and J ends lost 5 bases and 3 bases respectively, with 11 bases between them. CDR3 length: 13 residues. CDR1 is KGHSH and CDR2 is LQKENI in the germline V gene. The CDR3, as DNA: TGTGCCAGCTCAGTCGGGACGGACTACGAGCAGTACTTC. Amino acids: CASSVGTDYEQYF.

This chain links TRBV7-2 with TRBJ2-5, with a tentative D call TRBD2 (5 bases). The V end lost 4 bases, the J end lost 5 bases, and 17 bases lay between the germline ends. The germline gives CDR1 SGHTA, CDR2 FQGNSA. CDR3 size: 15 residues. The CDR3 reads CASSSSGFLGETQYF. The CDR3 DNA follows: TGTGCCAGCAGCTCCTCGGGATTCCTCGGGGAGACCCAGTACTTC.